This section outlines one T cell receptor beta chain sequence together with its context. This record comes from a study of response to subunit inactivated influenza vaccine. TCRdb re-called the RT-PCR reads through MiXCR, storing one row per CDR3 protein. The profile shows 150,000 to 200,000 distinct CDR3 sequences, approximately 12% of them singletons. Separately, the same data were catalogued under a study of T cells expressing NK-cell markers. That study reports: cDNA encoding TCR beta was synthesized via 5'RACE template switching incorporating UMIs. TCR beta repertoires came from sorted CD3+CD56+NKG2C+, CD3+CD56+NKG2C- and CD3+CD56-NKG2C+ T cells.

This TCR was sampled from a man in his fifties or sixties who received an inactivated influenza vaccine. The input for sequencing was CD8+ T cells sorted from PBMCs, taken 12 days after vaccination.

CDR3 DNA sequence: TGTGCCAGCAGCTGGGGATATAGGAGGACAGGGGGCGATTCCTACGAGCAGTACTTC. Encoded protein: CASSWGYRRTGGDSYEQYF. The chain has TRBV7-8 and TRBJ2-7; 11 bases fit TRBD1. Germline V CDR1 and CDR2: SGHVS, FQNEAQ. The CDR3 length is 19 residues. The junction had 15 bases not matched to a gene; V was cut back by 4 bases and J by 1 base.